A selection of T cell receptor beta chains follows, all from one sample in a study of blood T cell repertoires in COVID-19. TCRdb keeps only in-frame clones here, not all; method: immunoSEQ multiplex PCR. The table has a few hundred thousand clones, 88% seen once. The sample consisted of peripheral blood. These receptors were taken from a woman aged 50 to 60 with COVID-19, enrolled during active disease. Each CDR3 is given without its conserved first and last residue. Fields, in order: J gene, clone size, V gene, CDR3 protein. Size is stated for part of the rows, as once, few or many counts, or as a class when the clone is expanded.

TRBJ1-4	once	TRBV11-2	ASSLVVGTGALREKLF
TRBJ1-2	-	TRBV30	AWRPIGQGNNGYT
TRBJ1-5	-	TRBV19	ASNMILGGRIQPQH
TRBJ1-2	-	TRBV3-1/TRBV3-2	ASSVRDRAVNGYT
TRBJ1-4	once	TRBV7-6	ASSTRTGGGNEKLF
TRBJ1-2	-	TRBV2	ASRATGVGDYGYT
TRBJ2-3	-	TRBV5-1	ASILGGDSTDTQY
TRBJ1-1	-	TRBV5-1	ASSLETALNTEAF
TRBJ1-1	-	TRBV11-3	ASSLAGGTEAF
TRBJ1-3	-	TRBV11-2	ASSLVIGGSSGNTIY
TRBJ2-2	-	TRBV5-1	ASSLEGNTGELF
TRBJ2-2	once	TRBV10-3	AIGDRNTGELF
TRBJ1-5	-	TRBV19	ASSIIAGGAQPQH
TRBJ2-3	once	TRBV5-1	ASVSGVETNTQY
TRBJ2-7	-	TRBV9	ASSPGGGMDEQY
TRBJ1-4	-	TRBV6-1	ASSDEGMMGSLDEKLF
TRBJ1-2	-	TRBV7-3	ASSLTGDYGYT
TRBJ2-1	-	TRBV6-1	ASSEGDRDEQF
TRBJ1-2	-	TRBV10-2	ASSESRGGRHPALYGYT
TRBJ1-5	-	TRBV19	ASSTLDRRHSGQPQH